These T cell receptor beta chains were read from a single sample in a study of T-cell memory formation after mild COVID-19. TCRdb fed the 5' RACE reads into MiXCR, producing one record per CDR3 protein. The sample lists hundreds of thousands of distinct CDR3 sequences; 16% were seen once. Sequencing used PBMCs or a T cell subset sorted from them (not recorded which). These receptors were obtained from a young man who had mild COVID-19 (a few samples of this study predate the infection). Cell type and time point are not known. Both conserved end residues are part of each CDR3. The order of the fields is clone size, D gene, V gene, J gene, CDR3 protein, CDR3 DNA. D genes are given only for firm matches. Only some rows state a clone size, as once, few, many or a class for expanded clones.

clone size: many
D gene: NA
V gene: TRBV11-2
J gene: TRBJ2-2
CDR3 protein: CASSLRVLANTGELFF
CDR3 DNA: TGTGCCAGCAGCTTAAGGGTACTAGCTAACACCGGGGAGCTGTTTTTT

clone size: few
D gene: TRBD2
V gene: TRBV7-2
J gene: TRBJ2-3
CDR3 protein: CASSQERGAQYF
CDR3 DNA: TGTGCCAGCAGTCAAGAGCGGGGTGCGCAGTATTTT

clone size: few
D gene: TRBD2
V gene: TRBV3-1
J gene: TRBJ2-1
CDR3 protein: CASSQLAGGDKQFF
CDR3 DNA: TGTGCCAGCAGCCAGCTAGCGGGGGGGGACAAGCAGTTCTTC

clone size: few
D gene: NA
V gene: TRBV20-1
J gene: TRBJ2-2
CDR3 protein: CSARNEFHTGELFF
CDR3 DNA: TGCAGTGCTAGAAACGAGTTTCACACCGGGGAGCTGTTTTTT

clone size: NA
D gene: NA
V gene: TRBV28
J gene: TRBJ2-3
CDR3 protein: CASSRSQPLTDTQYF
CDR3 DNA: TGTGCCAGCAGCCGCAGCCAGCCTCTTACAGATACGCAGTATTTT

clone size: few
D gene: NA
V gene: TRBV5-1
J gene: TRBJ2-2
CDR3 protein: CASSWAPGTGELFF
CDR3 DNA: TGCGCCAGCAGCTGGGCACCCGGCACCGGGGAGCTGTTTTTT

clone size: NA
D gene: NA
V gene: TRBV6-6
J gene: TRBJ1-3
CDR3 protein: CASSYVPGENTIYF
CDR3 DNA: TGTGCCAGCAGTTACGTCCCAGGGGAAAACACCATATATTTT

clone size: NA
D gene: NA
V gene: TRBV7-9
J gene: TRBJ1-2
CDR3 protein: CASSLGGHRFNTF
CDR3 DNA: TGTGCCAGCAGCTTAGGGGGCCACAGGTTCAACACCTTC

clone size: few
D gene: TRBD2
V gene: TRBV28
J gene: TRBJ2-3
CDR3 protein: CASSAPAGGTDTQYF
CDR3 DNA: TGTGCCAGCAGCGCTCCAGCGGGGGGCACAGATACGCAGTATTTT

clone size: NA
D gene: NA
V gene: TRBV28
J gene: TRBJ1-6
CDR3 protein: CASTTPWGSNSPLHF
CDR3 DNA: TGTGCCAGCACCACTCCCTGGGGCAGTAATTCACCCCTCCACTTT

clone size: NA
D gene: TRBD1
V gene: TRBV29-1
J gene: TRBJ1-4
CDR3 protein: CSAAGTGNEKLFF
CDR3 DNA: TGCAGCGCTGCCGGGACAGGGAATGAAAAACTGTTTTTT

clone size: NA
D gene: TRBD1
V gene: TRBV11-2
J gene: TRBJ2-7
CDR3 protein: CASSLDQGQGTYEQYF
CDR3 DNA: TGTGCCAGCAGCTTAGATCAGGGACAGGGGACCTACGAGCAGTACTTC

clone size: few
D gene: NA
V gene: TRBV7-2
J gene: TRBJ1-5
CDR3 protein: CASSQYRPSQPQHF
CDR3 DNA: TGTGCCAGCAGCCAATACCGACCAAGTCAGCCCCAGCATTTT

clone size: few
D gene: NA
V gene: TRBV3-1
J gene: TRBJ1-1
CDR3 protein: CASYTGNQNTEAFF
CDR3 DNA: TGTGCCAGCTATACAGGGAATCAGAACACTGAAGCTTTCTTT

clone size: NA
D gene: NA
V gene: TRBV6-2/TRBV6-3
J gene: TRBJ2-7
CDR3 protein: CASKPMGTYEQYF
CDR3 DNA: TGTGCCAGCAAGCCGATGGGGACCTACGAGCAGTACTTC

clone size: many
D gene: NA
V gene: TRBV9
J gene: TRBJ2-1
CDR3 protein: CASSVEGTVNEQFF
CDR3 DNA: TGTGCCAGCAGCGTAGAGGGCACAGTGAATGAGCAGTTCTTC

clone size: NA
D gene: TRBD2
V gene: TRBV24-1
J gene: TRBJ2-2
CDR3 protein: CATSEASGGNTGELFF
CDR3 DNA: TGTGCCACCAGTGAAGCTAGCGGGGGAAACACCGGGGAGCTGTTTTTT

clone size: NA
D gene: TRBD2
V gene: TRBV5-1
J gene: TRBJ2-5
CDR3 protein: CASRGTSAEETQYF
CDR3 DNA: TGCGCCAGCAGAGGGACTAGCGCGGAAGAGACCCAGTACTTC

clone size: few
D gene: NA
V gene: TRBV5-1
J gene: TRBJ2-5
CDR3 protein: CASSSDGNQETQYF
CDR3 DNA: TGCGCCAGCAGCTCGGACGGAAACCAAGAGACCCAGTACTTC

clone size: NA
D gene: NA
V gene: TRBV7-2
J gene: TRBJ1-2
CDR3 protein: CASSLVGGADSYTF
CDR3 DNA: TGTGCCAGCAGCTTAGTGGGGGGGGCAGATAGCTACACCTTC

clone size: NA
D gene: TRBD2
V gene: TRBV5-1
J gene: TRBJ2-2
CDR3 protein: CASSLELAGGPGTGELFF
CDR3 DNA: TGCGCCAGCAGCTTGGAACTAGCGGGGGGGCCCGGCACCGGGGAGCTGTTTTTT

clone size: few
D gene: TRBD1
V gene: TRBV5-1
J gene: TRBJ1-1
CDR3 protein: CASSLAGGSAEAFF
CDR3 DNA: TGCGCCAGCAGCTTGGCAGGGGGGAGCGCTGAAGCTTTCTTT

clone size: many
D gene: TRBD1
V gene: TRBV12-5
J gene: TRBJ1-1
CDR3 protein: CASGGNRGPEAFF
CDR3 DNA: TGTGCTAGTGGCGGGAACAGGGGACCTGAAGCTTTCTTT

clone size: NA
D gene: TRBD2
V gene: TRBV29-1
J gene: TRBJ2-1
CDR3 protein: CSVELLAWEGNEQFF
CDR3 DNA: TGCAGCGTTGAACTACTAGCGTGGGAGGGCAATGAGCAGTTCTTC

clone size: NA
D gene: TRBD2
V gene: TRBV5-1
J gene: TRBJ2-1
CDR3 protein: CASSRLAGVAYNEQFF
CDR3 DNA: TGCGCCAGCAGCCGACTAGCGGGGGTCGCTTACAATGAGCAGTTCTTC

clone size: few
D gene: NA
V gene: TRBV20-1
J gene: TRBJ2-7
CDR3 protein: CSARALVGSPYEQYF
CDR3 DNA: TGCAGTGCTAGAGCTTTGGTGGGGAGCCCCTACGAGCAGTACTTC

clone size: NA
D gene: TRBD2
V gene: TRBV24-1
J gene: TRBJ2-5
CDR3 protein: CATSDHGLAGQETQYF
CDR3 DNA: TGTGCCACCAGTGATCACGGTTTAGCGGGACAAGAGACCCAGTACTTC

clone size: few
D gene: TRBD2
V gene: TRBV6-2/TRBV6-3
J gene: TRBJ2-3
CDR3 protein: CASSYLREADTQYF
CDR3 DNA: TGTGCCAGCAGTTACTTACGGGAGGCAGATACGCAGTATTTT

clone size: NA
D gene: TRBD1
V gene: TRBV30
J gene: TRBJ1-3
CDR3 protein: CAWSPRGLISGNTIYF
CDR3 DNA: TGTGCCTGGAGTCCCAGGGGGCTCATCTCTGGAAACACCATATATTTT

clone size: NA
D gene: NA
V gene: TRBV7-9
J gene: TRBJ2-6
CDR3 protein: CASSSSVISGANVLTF
CDR3 DNA: TGTGCCAGCAGCTCAAGTGTCATCTCTGGGGCCAACGTCCTGACTTTC

clone size: NA
D gene: NA
V gene: TRBV7-3
J gene: TRBJ1-2
CDR3 protein: CASSAKDYGYTF
CDR3 DNA: TGTGCCAGCAGCGCAAAGGACTATGGCTACACCTTC

clone size: few
D gene: TRBD1
V gene: TRBV7-2
J gene: TRBJ1-2
CDR3 protein: CASSPTGGLGYGYTF
CDR3 DNA: TGTGCCAGCAGCCCAACAGGGGGCCTGGGCTATGGCTACACCTTC

clone size: few
D gene: NA
V gene: TRBV4-1
J gene: TRBJ1-5
CDR3 protein: CASSQDLGIPQPQHF
CDR3 DNA: TGCGCCAGCAGCCAAGATCTGGGTATCCCCCAGCCCCAGCATTTT

clone size: NA
D gene: NA
V gene: TRBV28
J gene: TRBJ2-5
CDR3 protein: CASSSGGLEETQYF
CDR3 DNA: TGTGCCAGCAGCTCTGGGGGGTTAGAAGAGACCCAGTACTTC

clone size: many
D gene: NA
V gene: TRBV12-3/TRBV12-4
J gene: TRBJ1-2
CDR3 protein: CASSPDNYGYTF
CDR3 DNA: TGTGCCAGCAGCCCGGACAACTATGGCTACACCTTC

clone size: NA
D gene: NA
V gene: TRBV29-1
J gene: TRBJ2-1
CDR3 protein: CSGVPNRLYNEQFF
CDR3 DNA: TGCAGCGGGGTGCCCAACCGCCTTTACAATGAGCAGTTCTTC

clone size: NA
D gene: TRBD1
V gene: TRBV7-2
J gene: TRBJ2-5
CDR3 protein: CASSSQGEGTQYF
CDR3 DNA: TGTGCCAGCAGCTCTCAGGGGGAAGGGACCCAGTACTTC

clone size: few
D gene: TRBD2
V gene: TRBV10-2
J gene: TRBJ2-5
CDR3 protein: CASSDLGTSGKETQYF
CDR3 DNA: TGCGCCAGCAGTGATTTGGGGACTAGCGGGAAGGAGACCCAGTACTTC

clone size: NA
D gene: NA
V gene: TRBV7-9
J gene: TRBJ2-5
CDR3 protein: CASSPQQGKFQETQYF
CDR3 DNA: TGTGCCAGCAGCCCCCAGCAGGGCAAATTTCAAGAGACCCAGTACTTC

clone size: few
D gene: NA
V gene: TRBV7-2
J gene: TRBJ1-6
CDR3 protein: CASSPFLAESPLHF
CDR3 DNA: TGTGCCAGCAGCCCCTTCTTGGCCGAGTCACCCCTCCACTTT

clone size: NA
D gene: NA
V gene: TRBV20-1
J gene: TRBJ1-4
CDR3 protein: CSARDGGATNEKLFF
CDR3 DNA: TGCAGTGCTAGAGACGGGGGTGCAACTAATGAAAAACTGTTTTTT

clone size: NA
D gene: TRBD1
V gene: TRBV6-2/TRBV6-3
J gene: TRBJ1-2
CDR3 protein: CASSYGITRQGTLDGYTF
CDR3 DNA: TGTGCCAGCAGTTACGGGATCACGAGACAGGGGACCCTAGATGGCTACACCTTC

clone size: few
D gene: NA
V gene: TRBV7-9
J gene: TRBJ2-5
CDR3 protein: CASSLISPQETQYF
CDR3 DNA: TGTGCCAGCAGCTTAATTAGTCCTCAAGAGACCCAGTACTTC

clone size: NA
D gene: NA
V gene: TRBV30
J gene: TRBJ1-5
CDR3 protein: CAWSGQSNQPQHF
CDR3 DNA: TGTGCCTGGAGTGGACAAAGCAATCAGCCCCAGCATTTT

clone size: few
D gene: NA
V gene: TRBV5-1
J gene: TRBJ2-5
CDR3 protein: CASAARGGAQTQYF
CDR3 DNA: TGCGCCAGCGCGGCGAGAGGGGGGGCCCAGACCCAGTACTTC

clone size: NA
D gene: TRBD2
V gene: TRBV12-3/TRBV12-4
J gene: TRBJ2-3
CDR3 protein: CASSFSTSGGADTQYF
CDR3 DNA: TGTGCCAGCAGTTTTTCGACTAGCGGGGGGGCAGATACGCAGTATTTT

clone size: NA
D gene: TRBD1
V gene: TRBV7-9
J gene: TRBJ1-2
CDR3 protein: CASSSVDRPIYGYTF
CDR3 DNA: TGTGCCAGCAGCTCGGTGGACAGGCCTATCTATGGCTACACCTTC

clone size: many
D gene: NA
V gene: TRBV7-2
J gene: TRBJ2-5
CDR3 protein: CASSRSGSETQYF
CDR3 DNA: TGTGCCAGCAGCCGCAGTGGCTCGGAGACCCAGTACTTC

clone size: few
D gene: TRBD2
V gene: TRBV7-9
J gene: TRBJ2-7
CDR3 protein: CASSLGLAGGTYEQYF
CDR3 DNA: TGTGCCAGCAGCTTAGGACTAGCGGGGGGTACCTACGAGCAGTACTTC

clone size: few
D gene: NA
V gene: TRBV7-2
J gene: TRBJ2-3
CDR3 protein: CASSPPREADTQYF
CDR3 DNA: TGTGCCAGCAGCCCACCGAGGGAAGCAGATACGCAGTATTTT